This TCR beta chain is drawn from a study of T cell responses to AZD1222 COVID-19 vaccine. Study-wide results and caveats: Repertoire sampling happened only post peak T cell response. Mostly white British, mostly female donors; authors suggested clonal diversity may be underestimated.

Second-dose groups at about 4 or about 12 weeks were pooled. In the case of this clone: Its antigen is still unknown.

The J segment lost 0 bases and the V segment lost 5 bases, leaving 7 bases of the junction unmatched. Germline V gives CDR1 MDHEN, CDR2 SYDVKM. The CDR3 is 16 amino acids. TCRdb's table, derived via immunoSEQ multiplex PCR, lists solely in-frame clones and lacks some. The table has some 130,000 clones, nearly 90% seen once; the top ten hold over 8%. The sample was peripheral blood, taken 28 days after the second AZD1222 dose. This clonotype originated in an adult who received the AZD1222 COVID-19 vaccine. The chain carries TRBV28 and TRBJ1-5; 7 bases agree with TRBD1. In nucleotides, the CDR3 is TGTGCCAGCAGTCGTTCGACAGGGAATAGCAATCAGCCCCAGCATTTT. Amino acid sequence: CASSRSTGNSNQPQHF.